This T cell receptor (beta chain) was recorded in a study of long-term antiretroviral therapy in people with HIV (dated by TCRdb to 2021 to 2024). Regarding the study in general: The earliest samples were collected about a decade before the 2015 WHO recommendation for immediate ART, when ART was typically delayed until CD4 counts fell. A retrospective serial study tested whether changes in peripheral blood TRB repertoire composition and diversity were associated with ART initiation and durable HIV suppression. From some 28 adults with confirmed HIV infection, the cohort provided some 200 cryopreserved PBMC samples, gathered serially across a mean of about six years (range 1-12). Of the 30 to 35 participants with HIV, eleven were female. Test extractions of a monoclonal T-cell line alongside about 30 polyclonal samples showed no cross-contamination during QIAcube processing.

Summary of the overall study and its limitations: Unsorted PBMC were profiled instead of sorted CD4+ and CD8+ T cells because pre-ART samples had limited cell numbers. CDR3 length ranges in HIV repertoires were narrower than in controls, and network structure suggested an antigen-experienced repertoire with only a slight naive shift after ART. Owing to limited PBMC availability, only the TCR beta chain was sequenced, without alpha chain pairing. Starting ART was linked to a significant rise in TRB diversity, yet even with long-term ART the diversity remained significantly lower than in transplant donor controls. Expanded TRB clones identified before ART initiation dominated the repertoire across all time points, though the dominance fluctuated and decreased in many PLHIV after ART. Inferences about post-ART repertoire changes were limited because no data were available on ART adherence, viral resistance or therapy changes. The samples span the years 2004 to 2017, and the ART regimens used at that time may not be as effective as current regimens.

Sequencing of the TRB variable region was done with the immunoSEQ hsTCRB v3.0 assay at survey level resolution. TRB sequencing targeted a depth of about 40,000-55,000 T-cell genomes per sample. Pooled TRB libraries were sequenced on an Illumina MiSeq with a v3 150-cycle kit. On the study's bioinformatics: Repertoire analysis ran in R within a reproducible Nextflow workflow covering QC, data transformation and analysis. LymphoSeq2, an R package for exploring AIRR-Seq data, was used to implement the custom analyses. Four samples that yielded fewer than 5000 total TRB sequences were excluded, so that 150 to 200 HIV repertoires were analyzed. Among the roughly 200 retained HIV repertoires, some 60 were collected before ART initiation and under 150 after ART initiation. Repertoires were downsampled to 5000 TRB nucleotide sequences, with summary statistics averaged over 100 downsampling iterations. The analysis kept only TRB sequences whose CDR3 regions were at least seven amino acids long. Diversity was assessed using a clonality score derived from Shannon entropy and using the Gini coefficient. In the repertoire networks, any two of the top 5000 CDR3 amino acid sequences were connected whenever the two sequences differed by an edit distance of one. For TRB CDR3 amino acid sequences, GLIPH2 was used to predict antigen specificity groups and MHC restriction. CDR3 amino acid sequences were matched against VDJdb and McPAS-TCR to flag known CMV, EBV, HIV or tissue antigen associations. Pre-ART, post-ART and control groups were compared with Wilcoxon signed-rank tests and Holm-Bonferroni correction. Sourced from immuneACCESS, this table was stored by TCRdb with only in-frame sequences that have V and J called. A share of the clones is absent; for the studies checked, an unresolved V gene accounts for under half, and the remainder has no known explanation. The V and J calls and clone size come from that table; D and trimming were worked out from the DNA. The sample table holds 15,000 to 20,000 clones, of which under 90% were seen once. In total, the top ten clones hold 7% to 10% of the sample.

Inclusion was restricted to participants for whom at least one PBMC sample before ART initiation and at least two post-ART samples were available. Treatment was received in the United States of America by all participants with HIV. Before DNA extraction, cryopreserved samples containing 1-10 million PBMC were thawed and washed. At the time of the earliest PBMC sample, participants with HIV were aged between about 23 and 54 years. PBMC samples were contributed by each participant from 1-4 timepoints before ART initiation and 2-8 timepoints after ART initiation, with a median of 7 samples. Serial HIV viral load, CD4+ T-cell count, ART history and demographic data were obtained for every participant. A Qiagen kit on a QIAcube was used to extract genomic DNA from unsorted PBMC, with samples processed in batches of 12. Turning to this clone: Its antigen target is currently unknown. The sample holds no much larger clone one base away, and base qualities are not on file.

The CDR1 and CDR2 encoded by the germline V gene are SNHLY and FYNNEI. The V and J ends are trimmed by 8 bases and 2 bases, leaving 6 bases between them. The CDR3 sequence holds 11 residues, the cysteine and phenylalanine included. Just CDR3 DNA is preserved here, 33 bases in frame from base 1. The specimen comprised unsorted PBMCs, sampled 0.1 years after starting antiretroviral therapy. The clonotype originates from a man between 18 and 35 years old with HIV. This receptor chain uses TRBV2 and TRBJ2-5; the D segment cannot be called with confidence. The DNA sequence is TGTGCCAGCGCCCAGCAAGAGACCCAGTACTTC. The encoded protein is CASAQQETQYF.